Below, 3 T cell receptor beta chains from the same sample are listed, as sequenced in a study of regulatory T cells in long-lasting Graves disease (dated by TCRdb to the early 2020s). This specimen's time point label, interpreted: newly diagnosed GD, antithyroid drugs for less than 3 months. RNA was extracted from PBMCs in TRIzol for both TCR sequencing and RNA sequencing. The library was built by means of multiplex PCR. The instrument was an Illumina HiSeq 4000. To build TCR beta libraries, CDR3 regions were amplified by Arm-PCR using iRepertoire HTBI primers. The public reads were run again by TCRdb, first through fastp at Q25 and then through MiXCR, and only productive beta chains were kept. Every distinct CDR3 protein forms one entry, paired with its most common genes and DNA. Within this sample are roughly 500,000 distinct CDR3 sequences, with about 12% of them counted one time only. The ten largest account for around 10% of the sample.

These records were also assigned to another study, of T cells in Graves' hyperthyroidism and ophthalmopathy.

The starting material was peripheral blood mononuclear cells (PBMCs), obtained at new diagnosis, from a patient treated with antithyroid drugs. These receptors were collected from a woman aged 25 to 45 with Graves disease. Donor details come from another sample of the same person, matched by shared clones.

This clonotype was detected many times. V gene TRBV7-8 combines with J gene TRBJ2-1; 9 nucleotides agree with TRBD2. The CDR3 runs to 15 residues. The trim removed 7 bases at V and 8 bases at J, leaving 12 bases unmatched. Germline assignment: CDR1 SGHVS and CDR2 FQNEAQ. The chain's CDR3 is CASTLTAGGKDEQFF. As DNA, the CDR3 is TGTGCCAGCACGCTAACAGCGGGAGGTAAGGATGAGCAGTTCTTC.

This clonotype was recorded many times. The chain joins TRBV2 to TRBJ2-7; possible D gene TRBD2, 6 bases. CDR3 length: 15 amino acids. CDR1 and CDR2 from the germline V gene are SNHLY and FYNNEI. V was clipped by 3 bases and J by 0 bases, with 12 bases between them. CDR3 sequence: CASSDGRGSSYEQYF. DNA for the CDR3: TGTGCCAGCAGTGATGGGCGGGGCAGCTCCTACGAGCAGTACTTC. Complete variable domain (other parts from reference TRBV2 and TRBJ2-7): EPEVTQTPSHQVTQMGQEVILRCVPISNHLYFYWYRQILGQKVEFLVSFYNNEISEKSEIFDDQFSVERPDGSNFTLKIRSTKLEDSAMYFCASSDGRGSSYEQYFGPGTRLTVT.

This clonotype was seen at least ten times. The chain employs TRBV19 and TRBJ1-1; D unclear. V was clipped by 7 bases and J by 5 bases, with 17 bases between them. CDR1 and CDR2 (germline): LNHDA, SQIVND (reference sequence). The CDR3 loop spans 14 amino acids. The CDR3 region has the DNA TGTGCCAGTATGAAGCAAACATGGGAAACTGAAGCTTTCTTT. This codes for CASMKQTWETEAFF.